These 31 T cell receptor beta chains came from one sample sequenced in a study of regulatory T cells in long-lasting Graves disease. Building of the TCR beta libraries involved iRepertoire HTBI primers and Arm-PCR of CDR3 regions. Each CDR3 protein gets one entry after TCRdb re-called the multiplex PCR reads with MiXCR. In the table there are over 250,000 distinct CDR3 sequences, 22% of which are singletons. Time point described: persistent/refractory GD, antithyroid drugs over 5 years with positive TRAb. Isolated PBMC RNA provided the starting material for the TCR library. The input for sequencing was peripheral blood mononuclear cells (PBMCs), taken when the disease was refractory, from a patient treated with antithyroid drugs. These receptors were taken from a female donor with Graves disease.

This clonotype was seen a few times. The chain carries TRBV7-9 and TRBJ2-5; D perhaps matches TRBD2 (5 bases). The CDR3 totals 16 residues. Germline V lookup: CDR1 SEHNR, CDR2 FQNEAQ (reference sequence). Trimming cost V 4 bases and J 2 bases, with 17 bases left between them. The CDR3 spells CASSSTPGLLQETQYF. CDR3 bases: TGTGCCAGCAGCTCTACGCCCGGACTGTTACAAGAGACCCAGTACTTC.

The chain has TRBV4-3 and TRBJ2-2, with TRBD1 matching over 12 bases. The CDR3 runs 17 residues. Germline V gene sequence: CDR1 LGHNA, CDR2 YSLEER. V lost 0 bases, J lost 4 bases, and 3 bases stayed unmatched. The CDR3 DNA sequence: TGCGCCAGCAGCCAAGATGCGGGACAGGGGGCCACCGGGGAGCTGTTTTTT. Translated: CASSQDAGQGATGELFF.

This clonotype occurred a few times. The V gene is TRBV6-5, the J gene TRBJ2-2; TRBD1 matches 9 bases. CDR3 length equals 20 residues. Germline V gene data show CDR1 as MNHEY and CDR2 as SVGAGI. The V and J ends lost 4 bases and 0 bases, in that order; junction bases with no gene match: 15. The CDR3 DNA reads TGTGCCAGCAGTTCCATGGGACAGGGCAGATTTGACTCGAACACCGGGGAGCTGTTTTTT. The encoded protein is CASSSMGQGRFDSNTGELFF.

At least ten counts were recorded for this clonotype. This chain connects TRBV6-1 to TRBJ1-2, with D uncertain. V dropped 6 bases and J dropped 5 bases, with 10 bases sitting between them. The germline V gene has CDR1 MNHNS and CDR2 SASEGT. The CDR3 totals 12 residues. DNA for the CDR3: TGTGCCAGCAGCAACGCGGATTATGGCTACACCTTC. Translating it yields CASSNADYGYTF.

Worth noting for this clonotype: One base away lies a much larger clone, so this may be a sequencing read error. V usage is TRBV28 and J usage is TRBJ2-5; 12 nucleotides match TRBD2. The CDR3 is 16 residues long. CDR1 and CDR2 from the germline V gene are MDHEN and SYDVKM. The CDR3 loop is CAGSDGLAGYQETQYF. The CDR3 nucleotides read TGTGCCGGCAGTGATGGACTAGCGGGGTATCAAGAGACCCAGTACTTC.

This clonotype showed up just a few times. The chain uses TRBV4-2 and TRBJ1-1; no definite D call. From germline, CDR1 is LGHNA and CDR2 YNFKEQ. The CDR3 has 14 amino acids. V was clipped by 2 bases and J by 1 base, with 8 bases between them. The CDR3, as DNA: TGTGCCAGCAGCCAAAACCCTGGGAACACTGAAGCTTTCTTT. The encoded protein is CASSQNPGNTEAFF.

This clonotype was observed a few times. V and J are TRBV30 and TRBJ1-4; possible D gene TRBD1, 5 bases. The CDR3 totals 13 residues. V was shortened by 2 bases and J by 5 bases, with 9 bases between the two germline ends. Germline loops: CDR1 GTSNPN, CDR2 SVGIG (reference sequence). The CDR3 reads CAWSLRGNEKLFF. DNA for the CDR3: TGTGCCTGGAGTCTAAGGGGAAATGAAAAACTGTTTTTT.

J is TRBJ1-3 and V is TRBV5-5, with TRBD1 matching 7 bases. The trim removed 2 bases at V and 8 bases at J, leaving 7 bases unmatched. Germline V gene lookup returns CDR1 SGHKS and CDR2 YYEKEE (reference sequence). This CDR3 has 14 residues. CDR3 in amino acids: CASSFEGAVDTIYF. The CDR3 nucleotides read TGTGCCAGCAGCTTCGAGGGGGCGGTGGACACCATATATTTT.

The chain has TRBV4-1 and TRBJ2-2, with 8 bases fitting TRBD2. The CDR3 length is 16 residues. Unmatched junction bases numbered 3, after V lost 2 bases and J lost 1 base. CDR1 and CDR2 from the germline V gene are MGHRA and YSYEKL. CDR3 protein: CASSQPGTRNTGELFF. DNA for the CDR3: TGCGCCAGCAGCCAACCCGGGACTAGGAACACCGGGGAGCTGTTTTTT.

Many counts were recorded for this clonotype. This sequence joins TRBV11-2 and TRBJ2-7; a possible D gene is TRBD2 (6 bases). CDR3 length: 15 residues. Germline-derived CDR1 and CDR2 are SGHAT and FQNNGV. The V end was cut by 5 bases, the J end by 4 bases, with 18 bases between. DNA of the CDR3: TGTGCCAGCAGCACCCCGACTAGGTCGGGTTACGAGCAGTACTTC. Translation gives CASSTPTRSGYEQYF.

This clonotype was recorded only once. V gene TRBV20-1 combines with J gene TRBJ2-4, with D uncertain. Germline V gene lookup returns CDR1 DFQATT and CDR2 SNEGSKA (reference sequence). The CDR3 covers 15 residues. V lost 6 bases and J 7 bases, leaving 22 bases between the germline ends. This CDR3 reads CSAPDPDVSPNIQYF. The CDR3 region has the DNA TGCAGTGCGCCCGACCCAGACGTTTCCCCTAACATTCAGTACTTC.

In its sample, this clonotype was seen many times. CDR3: CASSYNVLAYEQYF. CDR3 sequence (DNA): TGTGCCAGCAGTTACAACGTTCTCGCCTACGAGCAGTACTTC. J is TRBJ2-7 and V is TRBV6-5; D is ambiguous. The CDR3 runs 14 residues. The germline CDR1 and CDR2 sequences are MNHEY and SVGAGI. V lost 2 bases, J lost 2 bases, and 10 bases lay in between.

The chain has TRBV5-6 and TRBJ1-2; D not certain. The germline V gene encodes CDR1 SGHDT and CDR2 YYEEEE. V was pared by 1 base and J by 8 bases, with 12 bases between. The CDR3 spans 13 residues. The CDR3 sequence: CASSLLPRGGYTF. The DNA of the CDR3 is TGTGCCAGCAGCTTGTTACCCCGAGGGGGCTACACCTTC.

This sequence joins TRBV19 and TRBJ2-7; D may be TRBD1 (5 bases). V was cut by 6 bases and J by 3 bases, with 12 bases left in between. CDR3 length equals 13 residues. Germline values: CDR1 LNHDA, CDR2 SQIVND (reference sequence). CDR3 DNA: TGTGCCAGTAGGGGCAGGGCGGACTACGAGCAGTACTTC. Translation gives CASRGRADYEQYF.

The V and J genes are TRBV20-1 and TRBJ2-2; no reliable D call. The germline V gene has CDR1 DFQATT and CDR2 SNEGSKA (reference sequence). With 0 bases removed from V and 0 bases from J, the gap between germline ends came to 2 bases. CDR3 length: 13 residues. The CDR3 DNA follows: TGCAGTGCTAGAGACGCGAACACCGGGGAGCTGTTTTTT. This codes for CSARDANTGELFF.

This clonotype was observed at least ten times. This chain joins TRBV28 and TRBJ2-7; D remains ambiguous. Trimming pared 3 bases from V and 7 bases from J, leaving 10 bases between. The germline V gene encodes CDR1 MDHEN and CDR2 SYDVKM. The CDR3 is made up of 12 amino acids. The CDR3 loop reads CASSLDPWEQYF. The CDR3 DNA follows: TGTGCCAGCAGTTTGGACCCTTGGGAGCAGTACTTC.

For this clonotype: This may be a read error, as it is one base from a much larger clone. The missing conserved phenylalanine or tryptophan at the end of this CDR3 makes a read error likely. V gene TRBV20-1 combines with J gene TRBJ2-5; TRBD1 aligns across 9 bases. CDR1 and CDR2 (germline): DFQATT, SNEGSKA (reference sequence). This CDR3 is built from 21 residues. V lost 0 bases and J lost 4; bases outside the gene matches: 24. The CDR3 DNA sequence: TGCAGTGCTAGAGACTCGTCCACGTTAACCGGGACAGGGAGGGGGATAGAGACCCAGTACTCC. Translation: CSARDSSTLTGTGRGIETQYS.

J is TRBJ2-5 and V is TRBV7-9; 8 positions match TRBD1. The last part of the DNA fits TRBJ2-1 better; the J call may be wrong. This CDR3 is 15 amino acids long. Germline V gene sequence: CDR1 SEHNR, CDR2 FQNEAQ (reference sequence). The DNA for the CDR3 is TGTGCCAGCAGCCCCCGGGACAGGAATTACAATGAGCAGTTCTTC. Amino acid sequence: CASSPRDRNYNEQFF.

The genes are TRBV6-1 and TRBJ2-7, with TRBD1 as a possible D gene (5 bases). Germline V gene lookup returns CDR1 MNHNS and CDR2 SASEGT. The germline V and J ends were trimmed by 7 bases and 7 bases, with 26 bases remaining between them. This CDR3 has 16 residues. The CDR3 loop reads CASNQTAGIPLREQYF. The CDR3 DNA reads as TGTGCCAGCAACCAAACGGCAGGGATCCCTTTGAGGGAGCAGTACTTC.

This clonotype was detected only a few times. V gene TRBV7-2 combines with J gene TRBJ2-2; TRBD2 agrees at 7 bases. Germline trimming cut 3 bases from V and 6 bases from J; bases unmatched to any gene: 7. This CDR3 comprises 15 residues. Germline V gene lookup returns CDR1 SGHTA and CDR2 FQGNSA. The CDR3: CASSFRTSSAGELFF. CDR3 DNA sequence: TGTGCCAGCAGCTTTAGGACTAGTAGCGCCGGGGAGCTGTTTTTT.

This clonotype was counted ten times or more. The genes are TRBV28 and TRBJ2-5; 7 bases line up with TRBD1. Trimming cost V 6 bases and J 0 bases; bases outside gene matches: 16. CDR1 is MDHEN and CDR2 is SYDVKM in the germline V gene. CDR3 length: 18 amino acids. This chain's CDR3 is CASSLPSHRGWYQETQYF. CDR3 DNA: TGTGCCAGCAGCTTACCATCCCACAGGGGCTGGTACCAAGAGACCCAGTACTTC.

The chain employs TRBV5-1 and TRBJ2-4; a weak D match, TRBD2 (5 bases). The germline V gene has CDR1 SGHRS and CDR2 YFSETQ. Deletions cut 0 bases from V and 0 bases from J, with 13 bases between. The CDR3 consists of 17 residues. The CDR3 region has the DNA TGCGCCAGCAGCTTGGGCGAGGAGGCGCTAGCCAAAAACATTCAGTACTTC. It encodes CASSLGEEALAKNIQYF. Filled out from reference TRBV5-1 and TRBJ2-4, the complete variable domain reads KAGVTQTPRYLIKTRGQQVTLSCSPISGHRSVSWYQQTPGQGLQFLFEYFSETQRNKGNFPGRFSGRQFSNSRSEMNVSTLELGDSALYLCASSLGEEALAKNIQYFGAGTRLSVL.

There are a few counts of this clonotype. The V call is TRBV4-3, the J call TRBJ2-7, with D possibly matching TRBD2 (5 bases). Germline-derived CDR1 and CDR2 are LGHNA and YSLEER. V lost 4 bases to trimming and J lost 1 base, with 14 bases between them. The CDR3 runs 15 residues. CDR3 nucleotides: TGCGCCAGCAGCCTCTCACGGACGGGATCCTACGAGCAGTACTTC. Amino acid sequence: CASSLSRTGSYEQYF.

Notes on this clonotype: This may be a read error: a much more frequent sequence differs by one nucleotide. In this CDR3 the conserved last residue, phenylalanine or tryptophan, is missing, so a read error is likely. The J gene is TRBJ2-7, the V gene TRBV11-2, with D perhaps matching TRBD1 (6 bases). CDR1 and CDR2 (germline): SGHAT, FQNNGV. This CDR3 has 15 residues. Trimming pared 2 bases from V and 0 bases from J, leaving 11 bases between. The CDR3 region is CASSLRGHSSYEQYS. CDR3 coding DNA: TGTGCCAGCAGCTTAAGGGGACACAGCTCCTACGAGCAGTACTCC.

This clonotype occurred many times. V gene TRBV10-3 combines with J gene TRBJ2-7; 8 bases agree with TRBD1. Looked up from germline, CDR1 is ENHRY and CDR2 is SYGVKD. Trimming removed 7 bases from V and 5 bases from J; junction bases left unmatched: 7. CDR3 length: 13 residues. CDR3 DNA: TGTGCCATCAAGGGAGACAGGGGCAACGAGCAGTACTTC. Residues: CAIKGDRGNEQYF.

This clonotype was seen more than once but under ten times. V gene TRBV20-1 combines with J gene TRBJ1-2; 9 positions match TRBD1. This CDR3 has 12 amino acids. V was pared by 5 bases and J by 7 bases, with 5 bases of the junction left unmatched. The germline V gene encodes CDR1 DFQATT and CDR2 SNEGSKA (reference sequence). CDR3 region: CSAGQGRFGYTF. The CDR3 DNA sequence: TGCAGTGCTGGACAGGGGAGGTTTGGCTACACCTTC.

A word on this clonotype: Mismatch with germline at one junction end may stem from a read error. The chain joins TRBV11-1 to TRBJ2-7, with 7 bases aligning to TRBD1. The germline gives CDR1 SGHAT, CDR2 FQDESV (reference sequence). The CDR3 has 14 residues. The CDR3 DNA is TGCGCCAGCAGCCCCGCTAACAGGGGTTACGAGCAGTACTTC. This encodes CASSPANRGYEQYF.

The chain has TRBV7-4 and TRBJ2-7; D is unclear. Trimming left V 4 bases short and J 2 bases short, with 12 bases between. CDR3 size: 14 residues. Germline CDR1 and CDR2: SGHVT and SQSDAQ. The CDR3 protein is CASSSGPRAYEQYF. CDR3 bases: TGTGCCAGCAGCTCCGGGCCCCGGGCCTACGAGCAGTACTTC.

This clonotype occurred a few times. At one of its ends the junction is not consistent with the germline gene, which may arise from a read error. The chain joins TRBV5-6 to TRBJ1-1, with a tentative D call TRBD1 (6 bases). The germline CDR1 and CDR2 sequences are SGHDT and YYEEEE. This CDR3 region has 14 residues. CDR3 in DNA: TGTACCAGCGGGGAACAGGGATGGGACACTGAAGCTTTCTTT. It is translated as CTSGEQGWDTEAFF.

This chain connects TRBV11-2 to TRBJ2-1; D not resolved. The CDR3 is 13 amino acids. The V end was cut by 0 bases, the J end by 10 bases, with 10 bases between. From germline, CDR1 is SGHAT and CDR2 FQNNGV. CDR3 nucleotide sequence: TGTGCCAGCAGCTTAGAAAAGAGATCCGAGCAGTTCTTC. Translation: CASSLEKRSEQFF.

This clonotype was seen a few times. The chain uses TRBV9 and TRBJ1-4; D not resolved. Germline-derived CDR1 and CDR2 are SGDLS and YYNGEE. Between the trimmed V and J ends, which lost 3 bases and 2 bases, there was a span of 11 bases. CDR3 length: 15 residues. In DNA, the CDR3 is TGTGCCAGCAGCGAGGGCCCGGCTACTAATGAAAAACTGTTTTTT. Residues: CASSEGPATNEKLFF.